Following are 2 T cell receptor beta chains from one sample sequenced in a study of shared clonotypes between healthy human individuals. Libraries were prepared by immunoSEQ multiplex PCR; TCRdb keeps only in-frame clonotypes and omits some of them. The data contain about 480,000 clones, almost 80% of them singletons. Specimen: PBMCs. The receptors shown here come from a middle-aged woman in good health. Some clones in this sample may be carry-over from other donors' samples.

This clone was counted ten times or more. The sample carries other DNA sequences with the same CDR3. This sequence joins TRBV7-3 and TRBJ2-1; tentative D call: TRBD2 (6 bases). Per germline, CDR1 SGHTA and CDR2 FQGTGA. Trimming stripped 0 bases from V and 6 bases from J, with 6 bases between. CDR3 length equals 13 residues. CDR3 nucleotide sequence: TGTGCCAGCAGCTTAACCGGGAGCAATGAGCAGTTCTTC. Translation gives CASSLTGSNEQFF.

The chain employs TRBV27 and TRBJ2-5, with 8 bases identical to TRBD2. CDR1 is MNHEY, CDR2 SMNVEV, per germline (reference sequence). The CDR3 totals 15 residues. V shed 5 bases and J 5 bases; nucleotides not matched to a gene: 10. CDR3 amino acids: CASSLGLAVEETQYF. As DNA, the CDR3 is TGTGCCAGCAGTCTAGGACTAGCAGTGGAGGAGACCCAGTACTTC.